The rows below give T cell receptor beta chains drawn from one sample of a study of blood T cell repertoires in COVID-19. Assay: immunoSEQ multiplex PCR; the TCRdb copy retains only in-frame clones and omits some. The profile covers some 150,000 clones, with roughly 88% appearing a single time and 0.63% taken by the ten largest. The sequenced sample was peripheral blood. All receptors derive from a man between 60 and 75 years old with COVID-19, enrolled during active disease. Both conserved end residues are part of each CDR3. A D gene is named only where the DNA matches it firmly. Clone size, where shown, is once, few, many, or a class for clones that have expanded.

v_call: TRBV9
j_call: TRBJ2-6
d_call: NA
cdr3_length: 15
clone_size: NA
cdr3_nt: TGTGCCAGCAGCTCTATGCTCGCTGGGGCCAACGTCCTGACTTTC
cdr3_aa: CASSSMLAGANVLTF

v_call: TRBV2
j_call: TRBJ2-1
d_call: NA
cdr3_length: 14
clone_size: NA
cdr3_nt: TGTGCCAGCAGAGTTCGCGGGGTTGACAATGAGCAGTTCTTC
cdr3_aa: CASRVRGVDNEQFF

v_call: TRBV27
j_call: TRBJ1-2
d_call: TRBD1
cdr3_length: 14
clone_size: NA
cdr3_nt: TGTGCCAGCAGCCTGAAGACAGGGCCCTATGGCTACACCTTC
cdr3_aa: CASSLKTGPYGYTF

v_call: TRBV3-1/TRBV3-2
j_call: TRBJ2-7
d_call: TRBD2
cdr3_length: 16
clone_size: NA
cdr3_nt: TGTGCCAGCAGCCACGACCGACTAGCGGGATTGGGGGAGCAGTACTTC
cdr3_aa: CASSHDRLAGLGEQYF

v_call: TRBV5-1
j_call: TRBJ1-2
d_call: TRBD1
cdr3_length: 14
clone_size: NA
cdr3_nt: TGCGCCAGCAGGCTGGCGGGACAGAGCTATGGCTACACCTTC
cdr3_aa: CASRLAGQSYGYTF

v_call: TRBV9
j_call: TRBJ2-5
d_call: TRBD1
cdr3_length: 16
clone_size: once
cdr3_nt: TGTGCCAGCAGCCCAAGGGACAGGGGGCCGCCTGAGACCCAGTACTTC
cdr3_aa: CASSPRDRGPPETQYF

v_call: TRBV10-3
j_call: TRBJ2-7
d_call: NA
cdr3_length: 13
clone_size: NA
cdr3_nt: TGTGCCATCAGTGAAAACCCCTGGGCCGAGCAGTACTTC
cdr3_aa: CAISENPWAEQYF

v_call: TRBV19
j_call: TRBJ1-4
d_call: NA
cdr3_length: 15
clone_size: NA
cdr3_nt: TGTGCCAGTAGTATAGATTTGGAAATAGCGGGAAAACTGTTTTTT
cdr3_aa: CASSIDLEIAGKLFF

v_call: TRBV6-6
j_call: TRBJ1-5
d_call: TRBD1
cdr3_length: 15
clone_size: NA
cdr3_nt: TGTGCCAGCAGTTACACAGGGGAATACAATCAGCCCCAGCATTTT
cdr3_aa: CASSYTGEYNQPQHF

v_call: TRBV4-3
j_call: TRBJ1-4
d_call: TRBD1
cdr3_length: 20
clone_size: NA
cdr3_nt: TGCGCCAGCAGCCCCAACTTCCCGACCGGGACAGGGGGCACTAATGAAAAACTGTTTTTT
cdr3_aa: CASSPNFPTGTGGTNEKLFF

v_call: TRBV28
j_call: TRBJ2-3
d_call: TRBD2
cdr3_length: 16
clone_size: once
cdr3_nt: TGTGCCAGCAGTTTTAGTGCGGGGGTTAGCACAGATACGCAGTATTTT
cdr3_aa: CASSFSAGVSTDTQYF

v_call: TRBV10-2
j_call: TRBJ1-1
d_call: NA
cdr3_length: 14
clone_size: NA
cdr3_nt: TGCGCCAGCAGTGACGACATAAAGAACACTGAAGCTTTCTTT
cdr3_aa: CASSDDIKNTEAFF

v_call: TRBV7-6
j_call: TRBJ2-3
d_call: TRBD2
cdr3_length: 15
clone_size: NA
cdr3_nt: TGTGCCAGCAGCTTCGGGGCGGGAGAAGCAGATACGCAGTATTTT
cdr3_aa: CASSFGAGEADTQYF

v_call: TRBV12-3/TRBV12-4
j_call: TRBJ1-3
d_call: NA
cdr3_length: 13
clone_size: NA
cdr3_nt: TGTGCCAGCAGTCCGACAGTCGGAAACACCATATATTTT
cdr3_aa: CASSPTVGNTIYF

v_call: TRBV30
j_call: TRBJ1-3
d_call: NA
cdr3_length: 12
clone_size: NA
cdr3_nt: TGTGCCTGGAGGGCCTCTGGAAACACCATATATTTT
cdr3_aa: CAWRASGNTIYF

v_call: TRBV2
j_call: TRBJ2-1
d_call: TRBD1
cdr3_length: 13
clone_size: NA
cdr3_nt: TGTGCCAGCAGGGCCCTAGACAGGGGTGAAGGGATCTTC
cdr3_aa: CASRALDRGEGIF

v_call: TRBV7-9
j_call: TRBJ2-7
d_call: NA
cdr3_length: 17
clone_size: NA
cdr3_nt: TGTGCCAGCAGCCAAGGTCTCGGCGCCCCTAGCTCCTACGAGCAGTACTTC
cdr3_aa: CASSQGLGAPSSYEQYF

v_call: TRBV7-9
j_call: TRBJ1-2
d_call: NA
cdr3_length: 18
clone_size: NA
cdr3_nt: TGTGCCAGCAGCTTAGAAGGTCGGGGAAGAGGGAGCGCCTATGGCTACACCTTC
cdr3_aa: CASSLEGRGRGSAYGYTF

v_call: TRBV11-3
j_call: TRBJ1-1
d_call: NA
cdr3_length: 11
clone_size: NA
cdr3_nt: TGTGCCAGCAGGCACAGGGCTGAAGCTTTCTTT
cdr3_aa: CASRHRAEAFF

v_call: TRBV6-5
j_call: TRBJ1-1
d_call: TRBD1
cdr3_length: 12
clone_size: NA
cdr3_nt: TGTGCCAGCAGAGACAGGGGCAATCTAGCTTTCTTT
cdr3_aa: CASRDRGNLAFF

v_call: TRBV7-2
j_call: TRBJ2-4
d_call: TRBD1
cdr3_length: 14
clone_size: NA
cdr3_nt: TGTGCCAGCAGCCAGACAGGGGCCAAAAACATTCAGTACTTC
cdr3_aa: CASSQTGAKNIQYF

v_call: TRBV3-1/TRBV3-2
j_call: TRBJ2-1
d_call: TRBD1
cdr3_length: 15
clone_size: few
cdr3_nt: TGTGCCAGCAGATTCGACAGGGGGACATTCAATGAGCAGTTCTTC
cdr3_aa: CASRFDRGTFNEQFF

v_call: TRBV9
j_call: TRBJ1-1
d_call: NA
cdr3_length: 14
clone_size: NA
cdr3_nt: TGTGCCAGCAGCGCCCGGATCGACGGGGGGAGAGCTTTCTTT
cdr3_aa: CASSARIDGGRAFF

v_call: TRBV29-1
j_call: TRBJ2-7
d_call: TRBD1
cdr3_length: 15
clone_size: once
cdr3_nt: TGCAGCGTTTCGAGGGACAGGGTCGGCGGCTACGAGCAGTACTTC
cdr3_aa: CSVSRDRVGGYEQYF

v_call: TRBV4-2
j_call: TRBJ2-5
d_call: TRBD2
cdr3_length: 14
clone_size: NA
cdr3_nt: TGTGCCAGCAGCCTCGGCGGGAGCGGCGAGACCCAGTACTTC
cdr3_aa: CASSLGGSGETQYF

v_call: TRBV28
j_call: TRBJ2-7
d_call: NA
cdr3_length: 15
clone_size: NA
cdr3_nt: TGTGCCAGCAGTCTCACCACAGGGATCTCCTACGAGCAGTACTTC
cdr3_aa: CASSLTTGISYEQYF

v_call: TRBV7-3
j_call: TRBJ2-3
d_call: NA
cdr3_length: 15
clone_size: NA
cdr3_nt: TGTGCCAGCAGCTCATCGGGACTCCGCACAGATACGCAGTATTTT
cdr3_aa: CASSSSGLRTDTQYF

v_call: TRBV6-6
j_call: TRBJ1-5
d_call: TRBD1
cdr3_length: 16
clone_size: once
cdr3_nt: TGTGCCAGCAGTCCCCGGGACAGGGGCCCTAATCAGCCCCAGCATTTT
cdr3_aa: CASSPRDRGPNQPQHF

v_call: TRBV30
j_call: TRBJ2-4
d_call: NA
cdr3_length: 16
clone_size: NA
cdr3_nt: TGTGCCTGGAAAATCCAGGGTTCCCCCGCCAAAAACATTCAGTACTTC
cdr3_aa: CAWKIQGSPAKNIQYF

v_call: TRBV4-2
j_call: TRBJ2-5
d_call: NA
cdr3_length: 15
clone_size: NA
cdr3_nt: TGTGCCAGCAGCCGGACACAGGGCGTCCAAGAGACCCAGTACTTC
cdr3_aa: CASSRTQGVQETQYF

v_call: TRBV7-8
j_call: TRBJ1-1
d_call: NA
cdr3_length: 12
clone_size: once
cdr3_nt: TGTGCCAGCAGCTTAGGTCCAGGTGAAGCTTTCTTT
cdr3_aa: CASSLGPGEAFF

v_call: TRBV10-3
j_call: TRBJ1-6
d_call: NA
cdr3_length: 16
clone_size: few
cdr3_nt: TGTGCCATCAGTGAGCGAGGGAGCTCCTATAATTCACCCCTCCACTTT
cdr3_aa: CAISERGSSYNSPLHF

v_call: TRBV18
j_call: TRBJ1-3
d_call: NA
cdr3_length: 14
clone_size: few
cdr3_nt: TGTGCCAGCTCACCGACAGTTGGTAGAAACACCATATATTTT
cdr3_aa: CASSPTVGRNTIYF

v_call: TRBV7-9
j_call: TRBJ2-3
d_call: TRBD2
cdr3_length: 15
clone_size: NA
cdr3_nt: TGTGCCAGCAGTCCTTGGGGGGAGGGTGCAGATACGCAGTATTTT
cdr3_aa: CASSPWGEGADTQYF

v_call: TRBV3-1/TRBV3-2
j_call: TRBJ2-2
d_call: TRBD1
cdr3_length: 16
clone_size: NA
cdr3_nt: TGTGCCAGCAGCGATAGTACAGGGGGACTCACCGGGGAGCTGTTTTTT
cdr3_aa: CASSDSTGGLTGELFF

v_call: TRBV28
j_call: TRBJ2-6
d_call: TRBD1
cdr3_length: 19
clone_size: few
cdr3_nt: TGTGCCAGCAGCTCCTACCTAACGACAGGGCGCTCTGGGGCCAACGTCCTGACTTTC
cdr3_aa: CASSSYLTTGRSGANVLTF

v_call: TRBV28
j_call: TRBJ1-3
d_call: NA
cdr3_length: 14
clone_size: NA
cdr3_nt: TGTGCCAGCAGTCCCACAGGGTCTGGAAACACCATATATTTT
cdr3_aa: CASSPTGSGNTIYF

v_call: TRBV7-9
j_call: TRBJ1-5
d_call: TRBD1
cdr3_length: 18
clone_size: NA
cdr3_nt: TGTGCCAGCAGCTCGACTTCACAGGGGGCGACTCGCAATCAGCCCCAGCATTTT
cdr3_aa: CASSSTSQGATRNQPQHF

v_call: TRBV7-2
j_call: TRBJ2-1
d_call: TRBD1
cdr3_length: 15
clone_size: NA
cdr3_nt: TGTGCCAGCAGCCCACAGGGGGCGTCCTACAATGAGCAGTTCTTC
cdr3_aa: CASSPQGASYNEQFF

v_call: TRBV15
j_call: TRBJ2-3
d_call: TRBD2
cdr3_length: 15
clone_size: NA
cdr3_nt: TGTGCCACCAGCGTTAGCGGGGGGACCACAGATACGCAGTATTTT
cdr3_aa: CATSVSGGTTDTQYF

v_call: TRBV11-1
j_call: TRBJ1-1
d_call: NA
cdr3_length: 16
clone_size: NA
cdr3_nt: TGTGCCAGCAGCTTATATCCGGGGAGAACGAACACTGAAGCTTTCTTT
cdr3_aa: CASSLYPGRTNTEAFF

v_call: TRBV29-1
j_call: TRBJ2-3
d_call: TRBD1
cdr3_length: 14
clone_size: NA
cdr3_nt: TGCAGCGTTGGCAGGGGGACGTATACAGATACGCAGTATTTT
cdr3_aa: CSVGRGTYTDTQYF

v_call: TRBV5-5
j_call: TRBJ2-1
d_call: TRBD2
cdr3_length: 16
clone_size: NA
cdr3_nt: TGTGCCAGCAGCTATCTGGTAGCGGGAGGTTCGGATGAGCAGTTCTTC
cdr3_aa: CASSYLVAGGSDEQFF

v_call: TRBV4-1
j_call: TRBJ2-5
d_call: NA
cdr3_length: 16
clone_size: NA
cdr3_nt: TGCGCCAGCAGCACCCGGACCTACTCGGGGTTAGAGACCCAGTACTTC
cdr3_aa: CASSTRTYSGLETQYF

v_call: TRBV28
j_call: TRBJ1-2
d_call: NA
cdr3_length: 10
clone_size: NA
cdr3_nt: TGTGCCAGCAGTCTTAATGGCTACACCTTC
cdr3_aa: CASSLNGYTF

v_call: TRBV27
j_call: TRBJ1-6
d_call: NA
cdr3_length: 15
clone_size: NA
cdr3_nt: TGTGCCAGCAGACCCGACAGAGTCTATAATTCACCCCTCCACTTT
cdr3_aa: CASRPDRVYNSPLHF

v_call: TRBV6-5
j_call: TRBJ1-5
d_call: NA
cdr3_length: 13
clone_size: NA
cdr3_nt: TGTGCCAGCAGTCCCTCTCGCAATCAGCCCCAGCATTTT
cdr3_aa: CASSPSRNQPQHF

v_call: TRBV4-2
j_call: TRBJ2-7
d_call: NA
cdr3_length: 16
clone_size: few
cdr3_nt: TGTGCCAGCAGCCTGGCCGCGACAGATACTTCCTACGAGCAGTACTTC
cdr3_aa: CASSLAATDTSYEQYF

v_call: TRBV11-3
j_call: TRBJ2-5
d_call: TRBD1
cdr3_length: 15
clone_size: NA
cdr3_nt: TGTGCCAGCAGCTTGTCGGGACAGGGGGGAGAGACCCAGTACTTC
cdr3_aa: CASSLSGQGGETQYF

v_call: TRBV5-4
j_call: TRBJ2-3
d_call: TRBD1
cdr3_length: 15
clone_size: NA
cdr3_nt: TGTGCCAGCAGCCCGGACAGGGGATACACAGATACGCAGTATTTT
cdr3_aa: CASSPDRGYTDTQYF

v_call: TRBV10-3
j_call: TRBJ2-5
d_call: TRBD1
cdr3_length: 13
clone_size: NA
cdr3_nt: TGTGCCATCAAACAGGGGTTAGAAGAGACCCAGTACTTC
cdr3_aa: CAIKQGLEETQYF

v_call: TRBV7-2
j_call: TRBJ2-1
d_call: TRBD1
cdr3_length: 17
clone_size: NA
cdr3_nt: TGTGCCAGCAGCTTTTTTTTCGGGACAGGGGTGATCAATGAGCAGTTCTTC
cdr3_aa: CASSFFFGTGVINEQFF

v_call: TRBV27
j_call: TRBJ1-1
d_call: TRBD1
cdr3_length: 15
clone_size: NA
cdr3_nt: TGTGCCAGCAGTTTCGGTGACAGGGTGTCCACTGAAGCTTTCTTT
cdr3_aa: CASSFGDRVSTEAFF

v_call: TRBV29-1
j_call: TRBJ1-1
d_call: NA
cdr3_length: 11
clone_size: NA
cdr3_nt: TGCAGCGCCCGGGAGAACACTGAAGCTTTCTTT
cdr3_aa: CSARENTEAFF

v_call: TRBV18
j_call: TRBJ2-1
d_call: NA
cdr3_length: 17
clone_size: NA
cdr3_nt: TGTGCCAGCTCACCGATTTCGGACTTCTCCCCTGGCCATGAGCAGTTCTTC
cdr3_aa: CASSPISDFSPGHEQFF

v_call: TRBV7-6
j_call: TRBJ2-3
d_call: NA
cdr3_length: 13
clone_size: NA
cdr3_nt: TGTGCCAGCAGCTTAGTGTTCGGAGATACGCAGTATTTT
cdr3_aa: CASSLVFGDTQYF

v_call: TRBV6-4
j_call: TRBJ1-2
d_call: NA
cdr3_length: 11
clone_size: NA
cdr3_nt: TGTGCCAGCAGTGACCGGTATGGCTACACCTTC
cdr3_aa: CASSDRYGYTF

v_call: TRBV19
j_call: TRBJ1-1
d_call: NA
cdr3_length: 13
clone_size: NA
cdr3_nt: TGTGCCAGTAGTGGTTACGGGGGAGCTGAAGCTTTCTTT
cdr3_aa: CASSGYGGAEAFF

v_call: TRBV10-3
j_call: TRBJ2-4
d_call: NA
cdr3_length: 14
clone_size: few
cdr3_nt: TGTGCCATCAGTGAACCAAGGGCCGGGGGCATTCAGTACTTC
cdr3_aa: CAISEPRAGGIQYF